The 23 T cell receptor beta chains below were found in one sample sequenced in a study of T cell repertoires in cytomegalovirus infection (dated by TCRdb to the late 2010s). The sequencer was an Illumina HiSeq 1500. The public reads were reanalyzed by TCRdb: fastp trimming at Q25, MiXCR alignment, in-frame beta chains only. Entries that share a CDR3 protein sequence are merged under the most common genes and DNA. In this sample the table shows approximately 490,000 distinct CDR3 sequences, approximately 10% of which occur a single time. The top ten constitute roughly 10% of the sample. The source material was PBMCs. The receptor source for this set is a human donor in good health (CMV status not recorded). Some clones in this sample may be carry-over from other donors' samples.

This chain links TRBV10-3 with TRBJ2-1, with 8 positions matching TRBD2. The germline gives CDR1 ENHRY, CDR2 SYGVKD. The trim removed 0 bases at V and 5 bases at J, leaving 3 bases unmatched. The CDR3 contains 15 residues. The CDR3: CAISESWREDNEQFF. The CDR3 nucleotides read TGTGCCATCAGTGAGTCGTGGCGGGAGGACAATGAGCAGTTCTTC.

This clonotype was seen ten or more times. This chain joins TRBV20-1 and TRBJ2-7; TRBD1 matches 8 bases. The V segment lost 6 bases and the J segment 1 base; nucleotides outside the gene matches: 2. Per the germline V gene, CDR1 is DFQATT and CDR2 is SNEGSKA (reference sequence). CDR3 size: 12 residues. The CDR3 DNA is TGCAGTGCGAGGACAGGGTCCTACGAGCAGTACTTC. It encodes CSARTGSYEQYF.

In its sample, this clonotype was seen many times. V gene TRBV6-5 combines with J gene TRBJ2-1; 10 bases match TRBD1. The CDR3 consists of 17 residues. Germline CDR1 and CDR2: MNHEY and SVGAGI. With V trimmed by 2 bases and J by 4 bases, 8 bases remained unmatched. The CDR3 coding sequence is TGTGCCAGCAGTTACGTTCCCGGGACAGGGGCTTACAATGAGCAGTTCTTC. This encodes CASSYVPGTGAYNEQFF.

This clonotype was recorded at least ten times. V usage is TRBV4-1 and J usage is TRBJ1-1, with 11 bases lining up with TRBD1. With V trimmed by 0 bases and J by 5 bases, 5 bases remained unmatched. The CDR3 contains 16 residues. Looked up from germline, CDR1 is MGHRA and CDR2 is YSYEKL. CDR3 region: CASSQEGTGGKTEAFF. In nucleotides, the CDR3 is TGCGCCAGCAGCCAAGAAGGGACAGGGGGGAAAACTGAAGCTTTCTTT.

The gene calls are TRBV5-1 and TRBJ2-2, with no clear D. Trimming shortened V by 3 bases and J by 3 bases, and 9 bases separated the two germline ends. From germline, CDR1 is SGHRS and CDR2 YFSETQ. The CDR3 covers 14 residues. The CDR3 DNA is TGCGCCAGCAGCTCCGACCGATACACCGGGGAGCTGTTTTTT. Translating it yields CASSSDRYTGELFF.

This clonotype has just a few counts. The genes are TRBV18 and TRBJ1-1; possibly TRBD1 for D (6 bases). Germline assignment: CDR1 KGHSH and CDR2 LQKENI. This CDR3 contains 16 residues. The V end was cut by 3 bases, the J end by 4 bases, with 18 bases between. This chain's CDR3 is CASSPGGTPRGTEAFF. The CDR3 region has the DNA TGTGCCAGCTCACCTGGGGGCACCCCGCGGGGCACTGAAGCTTTCTTT.

At least ten counts were recorded for this clonotype. The chain recombines TRBV7-3 with TRBJ2-2; D remains unclear. Germline-derived CDR1 and CDR2 are SGHTA and FQGTGA. Trimming took off 5 bases at V and 1 base at J, with 14 bases between the two ends. The CDR3 has 16 residues. This chain's CDR3 is CASSPAETVNTGELFF. CDR3 DNA: TGTGCCAGCAGCCCAGCCGAAACAGTGAACACCGGGGAGCTGTTTTTT.

This clonotype was seen repeatedly, ten times or more. This chain joins TRBV5-1 and TRBJ2-2; TRBD1 matches 8 bases. V gave up 3 bases and J gave up 5 bases; unmatched junction bases: 6. Germline CDR1 reads SGHRS; CDR2 reads YFSETQ. The CDR3 spans 15 residues. CDR3 nucleotide sequence: TGCGCCAGCAGCTGGTCGACAGGGGTTACCGGGGAGCTGTTTTTT. Translated: CASSWSTGVTGELFF.

J is TRBJ2-7 and V is TRBV4-1; 9 bases agree with TRBD2. Germline trimming cut 0 bases from V and 2 bases from J; bases unmatched to any gene: 5. Germline V gene data show CDR1 as MGHRA and CDR2 as YSYEKL. CDR3 length: 16 amino acids. The CDR3 DNA is TGCGCCAGCAGCCAAGAGCGGCTAGCGGGAACCTACGAGCAGTACTTC. This translates into CASSQERLAGTYEQYF.

This clonotype showed up many times. This chain uses TRBV28 with TRBJ2-1; 7 bases are a match to TRBD2. Germline assignment: CDR1 MDHEN and CDR2 SYDVKM. This CDR3 contains 16 residues. After removal of 5 bases from V and 4 bases from J, the junction contained 11 bases not matched to a gene. CDR3 DNA: TGTGCCAGCAGTCCCCGGGGGGTAGCGGATTACAATGAGCAGTTCTTC. This codes for CASSPRGVADYNEQFF.

This clonotype has a count of ten or more. This chain connects TRBV5-4 to TRBJ2-7; D not certain. The CDR3 extends over 11 amino acids. Deletions cut 4 bases from V and 3 bases from J, with 5 bases between. Germline CDR1 reads SGHNT; CDR2 reads YYREEE (reference sequence). The CDR3 coding sequence is TGTGCCAGCAGCAAAGACTACGAGCAGTACTTC. Encoded protein: CASSKDYEQYF.

The sample holds a few counts of this clonotype. The chain recombines TRBV19 with TRBJ1-1; D ambiguous. The CDR3 is 15 residues long. The V gene lost 7 bases and the J gene lost 4 bases, with 19 bases spanning the gap. Looked up from germline, CDR1 is LNHDA and CDR2 is SQIVND (reference sequence). The CDR3 nucleotides read TGTGCCAGTAACCTAGACGTGGCGGCGGTCACTGAAGCTTTCTTT. Encoded protein: CASNLDVAAVTEAFF.

The rearrangement links TRBV28 to TRBJ2-1, with 11 bases that match TRBD2. Unmatched junction bases numbered 4, after V lost 3 bases and J lost 6 bases. The V gene's germline CDR1 is MDHEN and CDR2 SYDVKM. CDR3 size: 15 residues. CDR3 amino acids: CASSFSGRGVNEQFF. CDR3 in DNA: TGTGCCAGCAGTTTTAGCGGGAGGGGCGTCAATGAGCAGTTCTTC.

This clonotype has ten or more counts. The J gene is TRBJ2-1, the V gene TRBV5-5; 7 nucleotides match TRBD2. Germline assignment: CDR1 SGHKS and CDR2 YYEKEE (reference sequence). This CDR3 has 14 residues. Trimming took 4 bases from V and 5 from J; bases not matched to a gene: 6. CDR3 nucleotides: TGTGCCAGCAGCCAGGGAGGGCCCCACAATGAGCAGTTCTTC. Translation: CASSQGGPHNEQFF.

The V and J genes are TRBV7-9 and TRBJ2-5, with D perhaps matching TRBD2 (5 bases). The V and J ends lost 1 base and 4 bases respectively, with 16 bases between them. This CDR3 is built from 16 residues. Germline V lookup: CDR1 SEHNR, CDR2 FQNEAQ (reference sequence). In nucleotides, the CDR3 is TGTGCCAGCAGCTTAGACGCGGTCTTGGCGGGAGAGACCCAGTACTTC. It is translated as CASSLDAVLAGETQYF.

At least ten counts were recorded for this clonotype. The V and J genes are TRBV19 and TRBJ1-2; D not resolved. The V gene's germline CDR1 is LNHDA and CDR2 SQIVND (reference sequence). The CDR3 length is 12 residues. The V end was cut by 10 bases, the J end by 4 bases, with 13 bases between. CDR3 in amino acids: CATSPSGYGYTF. The CDR3 nucleotides read TGTGCCACCTCCCCCTCGGGCTATGGCTACACCTTC.

This clonotype showed up many times. The gene calls are TRBV20-1 and TRBJ1-3, with unresolved D. The V gene lost 2 bases and the J gene lost 0 bases, with 8 bases spanning the gap. Per germline, CDR1 DFQATT and CDR2 SNEGSKA (reference sequence). The CDR3 loop spans 14 amino acids. CDR3 amino acids: CSARSPHSGNTIYF. CDR3 sequence (DNA): TGCAGTGCTAGAAGCCCACACTCTGGAAACACCATATATTTT.

This clonotype was detected ten times or more. CDR3 protein: CASRPQNTEAFF. The CDR3 DNA reads TGTGCCAGCAGACCGCAGAACACTGAAGCTTTCTTT. This chain joins TRBV7-2 and TRBJ1-1; D ambiguous. Germline V lookup: CDR1 SGHTA, CDR2 FQGNSA. V was pared by 6 bases and J by 1 base, with 6 bases between. The CDR3 extends over 12 amino acids.

V is TRBV19 and J is TRBJ2-5; D is perhaps TRBD2 (6 bases). The V and J ends lost 4 bases and 4 bases respectively, with 10 bases between them. CDR1 and CDR2 (germline): LNHDA, SQIVND (reference sequence). The CDR3 is 13 amino acids. The CDR3 sequence: CASSNSGVETQYF. CDR3 nucleotide sequence: TGTGCCAGTAGTAATTCGGGAGTAGAGACCCAGTACTTC.

This clonotype showed up just once. The CDR3 region has the DNA TGTGCCAGCAGCGTAGGGCAGGGGCATGGCTACACCTTC. Residues: CASSVGQGHGYTF. The rearrangement links TRBV9 to TRBJ1-2, with D possibly TRBD1 on 6 matching bases. V lost 0 bases to trimming and J lost 6 bases, with 9 bases between them. The CDR3 runs to 13 residues. CDR1 and CDR2 from the germline V gene are SGDLS and YYNGEE.

The V call is TRBV18, the J call TRBJ2-2, with 7 bases that match TRBD1. The CDR3 has 15 amino acids. With V trimmed by 4 bases and J by 5 bases, 7 bases remained unmatched. In germline, CDR1 is KGHSH, CDR2 LQKENI. DNA for the CDR3: TGTGCCAGCTCACGACAGGGACAGAGAACCGGGGAGCTGTTTTTT. Translating gives CASSRQGQRTGELFF.

The CDR3 sequence is CASSHGARLNNSPLHF. The CDR3 region has the DNA TGTGCCAGCAGCCACGGGGCCCGGCTAAATAATTCACCCCTCCACTTT. J is TRBJ1-6 and V is TRBV13, with D maybe TRBD1 (5 bases). The V end was cut by 5 bases, the J end by 5 bases, with 16 bases between. The CDR3 contains 16 residues. Looked up from germline, CDR1 is PRHDT and CDR2 is FYEKMQ (reference sequence).

The V gene is TRBV29-1, the J gene TRBJ1-6; tentatively, D is TRBD1 (5 bases). This CDR3 contains 14 residues. V lost 7 bases and J 8 bases, leaving 18 bases between the germline ends. Per the germline V gene, CDR1 is SQVTM and CDR2 is ANQGSEA. CDR3 bases: TGCAGCGGACCACAAAGGGGCAGTCATTCACCCCTCCACTTT. Encoded protein: CSGPQRGSHSPLHF.